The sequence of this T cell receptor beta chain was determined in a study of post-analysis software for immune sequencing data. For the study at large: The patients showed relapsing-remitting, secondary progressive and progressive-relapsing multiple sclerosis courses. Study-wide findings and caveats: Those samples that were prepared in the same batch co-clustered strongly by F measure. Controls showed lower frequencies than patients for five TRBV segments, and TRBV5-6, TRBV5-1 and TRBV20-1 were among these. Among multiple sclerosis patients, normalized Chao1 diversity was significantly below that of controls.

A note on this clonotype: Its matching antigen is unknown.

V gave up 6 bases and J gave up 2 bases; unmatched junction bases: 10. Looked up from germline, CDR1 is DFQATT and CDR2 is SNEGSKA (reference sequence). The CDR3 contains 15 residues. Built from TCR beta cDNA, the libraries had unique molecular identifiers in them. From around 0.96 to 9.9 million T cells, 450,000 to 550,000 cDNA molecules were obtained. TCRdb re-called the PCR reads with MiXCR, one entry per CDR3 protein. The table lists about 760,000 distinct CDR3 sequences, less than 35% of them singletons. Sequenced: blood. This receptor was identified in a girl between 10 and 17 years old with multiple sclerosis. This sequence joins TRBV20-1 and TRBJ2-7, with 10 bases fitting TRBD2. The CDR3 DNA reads TGCAGTGCACCCCGCAGGACTAGCGGAGCCTACGAGCAGTACTTC. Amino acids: CSAPRRTSGAYEQYF.